Below are 28 T cell receptor beta chains sequenced from a single sample in a study of shared clonotypes between healthy human individuals. Here immunoSEQ multiplex PCR was the method, and the copy in TCRdb shows in-frame clones only, minus some. The sample has about 710,000 clones; roughly 73% are singletons. The sample was memory CD4+ T cells sorted from blood. The subset was: CD45RA-negative fraction. The receptors stem from a woman in her 30s in good health.

Concerning this clone itself: Other DNA sequences in this specimen translate into the identical CDR3. The chain uses TRBV5-1 and TRBJ2-7, with TRBD2 as a possible D gene (5 bases). The CDR3 sequence is 14 residues long. V lost 0 bases, J lost 7 bases, and 14 bases lay in between. From germline, CDR1 is SGHRS and CDR2 YFSETQ. CDR3 loop: CASSLDGGPGEQYF. CDR3 sequence (DNA): TGCGCCAGCAGCTTGGATGGAGGCCCGGGGGAGCAGTACTTC. The full variable domain, in which reference TRBV5-1 and TRBJ2-7 provide the parts outside the CDR3, is KAGVTQTPRYLIKTRGQQVTLSCSPISGHRSVSWYQQTPGQGLQFLFEYFSETQRNKGNFPGRFSGRQFSNSRSEMNVSTLELGDSALYLCASSLDGGPGEQYFGPGTRLTVT.

This clone is a singleton in its sample. The J gene is TRBJ2-2, the V gene TRBV2, with a possible D match to TRBD2 (6 bases). Germline assignment: CDR1 SNHLY and CDR2 FYNNEI. The CDR3 runs to 14 residues. V gave up 5 bases and J gave up 6 bases, with 13 bases separating them. The CDR3 region is CASSPLRGSGELFF. Written as DNA, the CDR3 is TGTGCCAGCAGTCCCCTCCGGGGGTCCGGGGAGCTGTTTTTT.

This clone showed up just once. This sequence joins TRBV6-4 and TRBJ2-1, with 7 bases identical to TRBD2. There are 13 residues in the CDR3. Germline V CDR1 and CDR2: MRHNA, SNTAGT. The ends lost 4 bases at V and 9 bases at J; junction bases unmatched: 6. CDR3 DNA sequence: TGTGCCAGCAGTGGACAACCGGGGGGTGAGCAGTTCTTC. Residues: CASSGQPGGEQFF.

The chain couples TRBV14 to TRBJ1-3; D might be TRBD1 (6 bases). This CDR3 has 15 amino acids. V lost 4 bases and J lost 11, with 21 bases in between. Germline V gene lookup returns CDR1 SGHDN and CDR2 FVKESK. The DNA for the CDR3 is TGTGCCAGCAGCCCCCTGACGGGGGCACCGGGGGCCATATATTTT. It yields the protein CASSPLTGAPGAIYF.

The chain carries TRBV5-1 and TRBJ2-6; possible D gene TRBD2, 5 bases. The germline gives CDR1 SGHRS, CDR2 YFSETQ. Deletions cut 1 base from V and 1 base from J, with 12 bases between. This CDR3 region has 17 residues. The CDR3 DNA follows: TGCGCCAGCAGCTTGTATCTCCCGGGGTCTGGGGCCAACGTCCTGACTTTC. It yields the protein CASSLYLPGSGANVLTF.

V is TRBV19 and J is TRBJ1-5; D might be TRBD1 (5 bases). The CDR3 runs to 14 residues. The germline V and J ends were trimmed by 5 bases and 0 bases, with 8 bases remaining between them. CDR1 and CDR2 (germline): LNHDA, SQIVND (reference sequence). This CDR3 reads CASSDSVSNQPQHF. The CDR3 DNA follows: TGTGCCAGTAGTGACAGCGTTAGCAATCAGCCCCAGCATTTT.

This clone was seen only once. This sequence joins TRBV27 and TRBJ1-5; D is unclear. This CDR3 has 13 residues. The germline V gene has CDR1 MNHEY and CDR2 SMNVEV (reference sequence). Trimming took off 5 bases at V and 2 bases at J, with 7 bases between the two ends. CDR3 sequence reads: CASSRQGNQPQHF. DNA of the CDR3: TGTGCCAGCAGTCGGCAGGGCAATCAGCCCCAGCATTTT.

This clone has just a few counts. CDR3 sequence reads: CSVAPGLAGGPYEQYF. The CDR3 DNA reads TGCAGCGTTGCCCCGGGACTAGCGGGAGGGCCTTACGAGCAGTACTTC. J is TRBJ2-7 and V is TRBV29-1, with 16 bases matching TRBD2. J was trimmed by 4 bases and V by 4 bases; bases with no gene match: 7. This CDR3 region has 16 residues. Germline values: CDR1 SQVTM, CDR2 ANQGSEA.

This clone occurred a few times. This chain joins TRBV29-1 and TRBJ2-1; D is unresolved. The CDR3 totals 13 residues. Germline CDR1 and CDR2: SQVTM and ANQGSEA. Trimming took off 6 bases at V and 2 bases at J, with 11 bases between the two ends. CDR3: CSVKDKTYNEQFF. The CDR3 DNA sequence: TGCAGCGTAAAAGACAAGACCTACAATGAGCAGTTCTTC.

The rearrangement joins TRBV7-2 to TRBJ1-2, with D tentatively TRBD1 (5 bases). The CDR3 loop spans 16 amino acids. Germline V gene sequence: CDR1 SGHTA, CDR2 FQGNSA. The ends were cut back, 3 bases at V and 4 bases at J, with 18 bases in the middle. The CDR3 protein is CASSLETPQGSYGYTF. The CDR3 DNA sequence: TGTGCCAGCAGCTTGGAGACCCCTCAGGGTAGCTATGGCTACACCTTC.

The chain recombines TRBV5-4 with TRBJ2-3, with D maybe TRBD2 (5 bases). This CDR3 is built from 15 residues. V was trimmed by 1 base and J by 5 bases, leaving 14 bases between them. In germline, CDR1 is SGHNT, CDR2 YYREEE (reference sequence). The chain's CDR3 is CASSLWSSFGDTQYF. DNA for the CDR3: TGTGCCAGCAGCTTGTGGTCTAGCTTCGGAGATACGCAGTATTTT.

A single count supports this clone. The chain uses TRBV28 and TRBJ1-1; D is possibly TRBD1 (5 bases). Germline V gene data show CDR1 as MDHEN and CDR2 as SYDVKM. V was cut by 4 bases and J by 4 bases, with 16 bases left in between. The CDR3 is made up of 15 amino acids. CDR3 coding DNA: TGTGCCAGCAGTTCCCACCAGGGTGGAGGCACTGAAGCTTTCTTT. It translates to CASSSHQGGGTEAFF.

This clone was detected once. The chain combines TRBV2 with TRBJ1-5; a possible D gene is TRBD1 (5 bases). CDR1 is SNHLY and CDR2 is FYNNEI in the germline V gene. CDR3 size: 14 residues. V lost 6 bases and J lost 1, with 10 bases in between. In nucleotides, the CDR3 is TGTGCCAGCAGGACGACAGTGAGCAATCAGCCCCAGCATTTT. Translated: CASRTTVSNQPQHF.

The chain recombines TRBV11-2 with TRBJ2-7; D gene ambiguous. CDR1 is SGHAT and CDR2 is FQNNGV in the germline V gene. The CDR3 length is 15 residues. Trimming shortened V by 7 bases and J by 1 base, and 17 bases separated the two germline ends. The CDR3 coding sequence is TGTGCCAGCATCAACCAAGTGGGGTTTTCCTACGAGCAGTACTTC. The encoded protein is CASINQVGFSYEQYF.

The chain is built from TRBV11-2 and TRBJ2-5; no clear D. CDR1 and CDR2 from the germline V gene are SGHAT and FQNNGV. Trimming cost V 3 bases and J 2 bases, with 7 bases left between them. The CDR3 sequence is 13 residues long. The CDR3 sequence: CASSFGPQETQYF. The CDR3, as DNA: TGTGCCAGCAGCTTCGGGCCTCAAGAGACCCAGTACTTC.

This clone was picked up many times. The V and J genes are TRBV5-1 and TRBJ1-1, with D unclear. The V end lost 3 bases, the J end lost 0 bases, and 6 bases lay between the germline ends. Germline V CDR1 and CDR2: SGHRS, YFSETQ. CDR3 length: 13 residues. CDR3 loop: CASSSQMNTEAFF. The CDR3 DNA sequence: TGCGCCAGCAGCTCACAGATGAACACTGAAGCTTTCTTT.

The gene calls are TRBV18 and TRBJ2-2; 10 nucleotides align to TRBD2. This CDR3 region has 16 residues. After removal of 5 bases from V and 6 bases from J, the junction contained 9 bases not matched to a gene. CDR1 and CDR2 (germline): KGHSH, LQKENI. The CDR3 DNA is TGTGCCAGCTCAGTTTCTAGCGGGAGTGTTTCCGGGGAGCTGTTTTTT. It is translated as CASSVSSGSVSGELFF.

As regards this clone: Other DNA sequences in the same sample also yield this CDR3. The V gene is TRBV5-1, the J gene TRBJ2-6; possibly TRBD2 for D (5 bases). Germline V CDR1 and CDR2: SGHRS, YFSETQ. The CDR3 is 16 residues long. Trimming left V 0 bases short and J 4 bases short, with 11 bases between. CDR3 DNA sequence: TGCGCCAGCAGCTTGGATCCGGGGTCCGGGGCCAACGTCCTGACTTTC. Amino acids: CASSLDPGSGANVLTF.

Details on this clone: Other nucleotide sequences in the sample specify the same CDR3. The J gene is TRBJ1-2, the V gene TRBV28; TRBD1 is a possible D gene (6 bases). Trimming pared 2 bases from V and 2 bases from J, leaving 9 bases between. Germline V CDR1 and CDR2: MDHEN, SYDVKM. There are 14 residues in the CDR3. The CDR3 region is CASSLATGNYGYTF. The CDR3 DNA is TGTGCCAGCAGTTTAGCCACAGGGAACTATGGCTACACCTTC.

V usage is TRBV15 and J usage is TRBJ2-7; D ambiguous. The germline V and J ends were trimmed by 0 bases and 3 bases, with 9 bases remaining between them. Germline V gives CDR1 LNHNV, CDR2 YYDKDF (reference sequence). The CDR3 extends over 14 amino acids. This CDR3 reads CATSRDRLGYEQYF. In DNA, the CDR3 is TGTGCCACCAGCAGAGATAGGCTCGGCTACGAGCAGTACTTC. Complete variable domain (other parts from reference TRBV15 and TRBJ2-7): DAMVIQNPRYQVTQFGKPVTLSCSQTLNHNVMYWYQQKSSQAPKLLFHYYDKDFNNEADTPDNFQSRRPNTSFCFLDIRSPGLGDTAMYLCATSRDRLGYEQYFGPGTRLTVT.

The CDR3 sequence is CAWNGKGVAFF. Written as DNA, the CDR3 is TGTGCCTGGAACGGAAAGGGGGTGGCTTTCTTT. This chain connects TRBV30 to TRBJ1-1, with D possibly TRBD1 on 6 matching bases. This CDR3 is 11 amino acids long. Germline CDR1 is GTSNPN and CDR2 is SVGIG (reference sequence). Trimming removed 4 bases from V and 11 bases from J, with 14 bases in between.

This clone was counted between two and nine times. CDR3 residues: CSVEFREYYGYTF. CDR3 nucleotides: TGCAGCGTCGAATTCAGGGAGTACTATGGCTACACCTTC. The chain links TRBV29-1 to TRBJ1-2; the D gene is possibly TRBD1 (5 bases). The CDR3 consists of 13 residues. Germline CDR1 and CDR2: SQVTM and ANQGSEA. Trimming stripped 6 bases from V and 3 bases from J, with 14 bases between.

This chain links TRBV6-5 with TRBJ2-1, with no clear D. The CDR3 is made up of 15 amino acids. V lost 5 bases to trimming and J lost 0 bases, with 11 bases between them. CDR1 and CDR2 (germline): MNHEY, SVGAGI. CDR3 sequence reads: CASSTRLGSYNEQFF. CDR3 in DNA: TGTGCCAGCAGTACACGCTTAGGCTCCTACAATGAGCAGTTCTTC.

The chain uses TRBV5-1 and TRBJ2-5; 10 nucleotides line up with TRBD1. The CDR3 length is 16 residues. The junction had 4 bases not matched to a gene; V was cut back by 1 base and J by 1 base. Germline loops: CDR1 SGHRS, CDR2 YFSETQ. The CDR3 DNA follows: TGCGCCAGCAGCTTGTTAGGACAGGGGGGCCAAGAGACCCAGTACTTC. This sequence encodes CASSLLGQGGQETQYF.

V usage is TRBV7-2 and J usage is TRBJ1-1; 7 bases map to TRBD1. The V segment lost 5 bases and the J segment 5 bases; nucleotides outside the gene matches: 5. This CDR3 is built from 13 residues. Per the germline V gene, CDR1 is SGHTA and CDR2 is FQGNSA. The DNA for the CDR3 is TGTGCCAGCAGCATTCAGGGGGGGACTGAAGCTTTCTTT. Amino acid sequence: CASSIQGGTEAFF.

The CDR3 loop reads CASSFGESQFF. The DNA for the CDR3 is TGTGCCAGCAGCTTCGGAGAGTCTCAGTTCTTC. The gene calls are TRBV5-6 and TRBJ2-1; D call uncertain. The length of the CDR3 is 11 residues. Germline V gene sequence: CDR1 SGHDT, CDR2 YYEEEE. The V end was cut by 2 bases, the J end by 13 bases, with 10 bases between.

The genes are TRBV5-1 and TRBJ1-2; TRBD1 matches 11 bases. The CDR3 loop spans 14 amino acids. Germline-derived CDR1 and CDR2 are SGHRS and YFSETQ. J gave up 8 bases and V 4 bases, and 7 bases lay outside the gene matches. Here the CDR3 reads CASSITGTGGGYTF. The CDR3 bases are TGCGCCAGCAGCATCACCGGGACAGGGGGAGGCTACACCTTC.

The chain carries TRBV28 and TRBJ1-5; D gene unclear. CDR3 length: 14 amino acids. Between the trimmed V and J ends, which lost 2 bases and 1 base, there was a span of 6 bases. The germline CDR1 and CDR2 sequences are MDHEN and SYDVKM. This chain's CDR3 is CASSLPQSNQPQHF. The CDR3 DNA sequence: TGTGCCAGCAGTTTACCACAGAGCAATCAGCCCCAGCATTTT.